This T cell receptor beta chain was found in a study of blood T cell repertoires in COVID-19. Study-level background: Some COVID-19 samples were acute and others convalescent; all came from the United States, Italy and Spain.

Each participant's cohort was designated according to participant-reported clinical history. Clones were read by immunoSEQ multiplex PCR, and TCRdb kept only the in-frame ones, dropping some. Counted here are approximately 390,000 clones, 88% occurring once; the ten biggest clones make up over 2%. This CDR3 has 13 residues. Germline loops: CDR1 SGHNT, CDR2 YYREEE (reference sequence). Between the trimmed V and J ends, which lost 3 bases and 4 bases, there was a span of 9 bases. Sequenced: PBMCs or T cells enriched from blood (not recorded which). The clonotype was recovered from a woman in her forties with acute COVID-19. The V call is TRBV5-4, the J call TRBJ2-3; the D gene is possibly TRBD1 (5 bases). The CDR3 spells CASSSQQADTQYF. CDR3 sequence (DNA): TGTGCCAGCAGCTCACAACAGGCAGATACGCAGTATTTT. The entire variable domain, with the rest obtained from reference TRBV5-4 and TRBJ2-3, is as follows: ETGVTQSPTHLIKTRGQQVTLRCSSQSGHNTVSWYQQALGQGPQFIFQYYREEENGRGNFPPRFSGLQFPNYSSELNVNALELDDSALYLCASSSQQADTQYFGPGTRLTVL.